This T cell receptor (beta chain) was identified during a study of cytomegalovirus exposure and HLA in healthy donors. The CDR3 is 19 residues long. V was pared by 4 bases and J by 9 bases, with 18 bases of the junction left unmatched. The V gene's germline CDR1 is MGHRA and CDR2 YSYEKL. This clone showed up just once. Its antigen remains unidentified. The study, taken as a whole, reports: In vitro data verified a few CMV-associated chains as specific for CMV antigens. The presence/absence work took it that sequencing depth was about the same across donors. Earlier analysis looked at TCR beta V segments, and most were productive about 90% or about 30% of the time.

A multiplex PCR was run with 60 Vbeta primers and 13 Jbeta primers. Methods used by the authors: Around 11 million shared chains were among the about 80 million unique TCR beta chains that a later analysis counted. Data came from immunoSEQ multiplex PCR; TCRdb stores just in-frame clones and leaves some out. That table supplies the V and J calls and clone size; D and trimming were determined from the DNA. The sample has about 160,000 clones, 70% to 80% seen once. Sample: PBMCs. The receptor was isolated from a human donor in good health. The V and J genes are TRBV4-1 and TRBJ1-6; 10 nucleotides align to TRBD1. The CDR3 DNA follows: TGCGCCAGCAGCCCGCCAAGCATACTAGACAGGGGGCTAAGTTCACCCCTCCACTTT. Protein sequence: CASSPPSILDRGLSSPLHF.